Following are 27 T cell receptor beta chains from one sample sequenced in a study of blood T cell repertoires in COVID-19. Only in-frame clones appear in the TCRdb table, and some are missing; sequencing was by immunoSEQ multiplex PCR. The profile shows over 200,000 clones, under 90% of them singletons. The source material was PBMCs or T cells enriched from blood (not recorded which). The receptor source for this set is a man aged 18 to 30 who had recovered from COVID-19.

This chain connects TRBV6-5 to TRBJ2-2; D may be TRBD2 (5 bases). The CDR3 extends over 15 amino acids. Between the trimmed V and J ends, which lost 6 bases and 6 bases, there was a span of 17 bases. In germline, CDR1 is MNHEY, CDR2 SVGAGI. The CDR3 here is CASREDPYPAGELFF. The CDR3 DNA follows: TGTGCCAGCAGGGAGGATCCCTATCCGGCCGGGGAGCTGTTTTTT.

Concerning this clone: This specimen includes other DNA sequences encoding the same CDR3. This chain links TRBV7-9 with TRBJ1-1, with D maybe TRBD1 (6 bases). The germline V and J ends were trimmed by 1 base and 1 base, with 7 bases remaining between them. CDR1 and CDR2 from the germline V gene are SEHNR and FQNEAQ (reference sequence). The CDR3 is 14 residues long. CDR3 sequence reads: CASSLVQGNTEAFF. The CDR3 region has the DNA TGTGCCAGCAGCTTAGTACAGGGGAACACTGAAGCTTTCTTT.

This clone was recorded once. The chain uses TRBV12-3 or TRBV12-4 and TRBJ1-1; D remains ambiguous. The length of the CDR3 is 13 residues. With 5 bases removed from V and 0 bases from J, the gap between germline ends came to 7 bases. The CDR3 region is CASSPLVNTEAFF. CDR3 DNA: TGTGCCAGCAGTCCCCTTGTGAACACTGAAGCTTTCTTT.

The V gene is TRBV28, the J gene TRBJ1-1; D uncertain. The V end lost 8 bases, the J end lost 0 bases, and 4 bases lay between the germline ends. The CDR3 consists of 11 residues. The V gene's germline CDR1 is MDHEN and CDR2 SYDVKM. CDR3 in DNA: TGTGCCAGCGAGTTGAACACTGAAGCTTTCTTT. Translating gives CASELNTEAFF. Full variable domain (outside the CDR3, taken from reference TRBV28 and TRBJ1-1): DVKVTQSSRYLVKRTGEKVFLECVQDMDHENMFWYRQDPGLGLRLIYFSYDVKMKEKGDIPEGYSVSREKKERFSLILESASTNQTSMYLCASELNTEAFFGQGTRLTVV.

The chain links TRBV9 to TRBJ1-4; weak D call: TRBD1 (6 bases). The germline CDR1 and CDR2 sequences are SGDLS and YYNGEE. The CDR3 totals 16 residues. Trimming left V 4 bases short and J 7 bases short, with 20 bases between. In DNA form, the CDR3 reads TGTGCCAGCAGCCCCGAGACGGGGGGGGCTGGTGAAAAACTGTTTTTT. Translated, it gives CASSPETGGAGEKLFF.

The rearrangement links TRBV28 to TRBJ1-2; 7 bases map to TRBD1. Trimming cost V 8 bases and J 3 bases; bases outside gene matches: 3. The length of the CDR3 is 12 residues. Germline V gene data show CDR1 as MDHEN and CDR2 as SYDVKM. CDR3 sequence: CASRDSYYGYTF. As DNA, the CDR3 is TGTGCCAGCCGGGACAGCTACTATGGCTACACCTTC.

This clone appeared a few times. This rearrangement joins TRBV28 to TRBJ2-1, with 9 bases identical to TRBD2. The CDR3 has 16 residues. CDR1 is MDHEN and CDR2 is SYDVKM in the germline V gene. V lost 5 bases and J lost 5; bases outside the gene matches: 10. The CDR3 bases are TGTGCCAGCAGTACCCTTGGGCGGGGGGGGAACAATGAGCAGTTCTTC. Its protein product is CASSTLGRGGNNEQFF.

The chain links TRBV30 to TRBJ2-2, with a tentative D call TRBD1 (6 bases). The V end lost 2 bases, the J end lost 5 bases, and 9 bases lay between the germline ends. Germline V gene lookup returns CDR1 GTSNPN and CDR2 SVGIG (reference sequence). CDR3 length: 13 residues. The DNA for the CDR3 is TGTGCCTGGAGTCAGCAGGGGACCGGGGAGCTGTTTTTT. Amino acid sequence: CAWSQQGTGELFF.

The CDR3 bases are TGCAGCGCTAGGGGACAGGGGAAAACTGAAGCTTTCTTT. It is translated as CSARGQGKTEAFF. V is TRBV29-1 and J is TRBJ1-1; 10 bases align to TRBD1. Germline-derived CDR1 and CDR2 are SQVTM and ANQGSEA. The CDR3 has 13 amino acids. The ends lost 7 bases at V and 5 bases at J; junction bases unmatched: 7.

The chain joins TRBV5-1 to TRBJ2-7; D ambiguous. The germline V gene encodes CDR1 SGHRS and CDR2 YFSETQ. This CDR3 region has 14 residues. The V end lost 0 bases, the J end lost 2 bases, and 9 bases lay between the germline ends. The CDR3 here is CASSLGAQAYEQYF. DNA of the CDR3: TGCGCCAGCAGCTTGGGAGCCCAAGCCTACGAGCAGTACTTC.

This rearrangement joins TRBV25-1 to TRBJ1-6, with D unresolved. The CDR3 loop spans 12 amino acids. Trimming removed 3 bases from V and 5 bases from J, with 2 bases in between. CDR1 and CDR2 from the germline V gene are MGHDK and SYGVNS. DNA for the CDR3: TGTGCCAGCAGTGATAATAATTCACCCCTCCACTTT. Its translation is CASSDNNSPLHF.

V is TRBV3-1 (or the pseudogene TRBV3-2) and J is TRBJ2-1; the match to TRBD2 covers 10 bases. The CDR3 totals 12 residues. From germline, CDR1 is LGHDT and CDR2 YNNKEL (reference sequence). With 6 bases clipped from V and 11 bases from J, the junction kept 4 bases outside the gene matches. CDR3 sequence (DNA): TGTGCCAGCAGTTTAGCGGGGGGCCAGCAGTTCTTC. As protein: CASSLAGGQQFF.

The rearrangement links TRBV19 to TRBJ1-2, with D perhaps matching TRBD1 (5 bases). Per the germline V gene, CDR1 is LNHDA and CDR2 is SQIVND (reference sequence). The CDR3 contains 16 residues. The V gene lost 3 bases and the J gene lost 3 bases, with 17 bases spanning the gap. CDR3 loop: CASSMETAPTYYGYTF. The CDR3 region has the DNA TGTGCCAGTAGTATGGAGACAGCTCCGACCTACTATGGCTACACCTTC.

The J gene is TRBJ2-1, the V gene TRBV4-1, with TRBD2 matching over 9 bases. J lost 15 bases, V lost 1 base, and 13 bases had no gene match. The germline V gene has CDR1 MGHRA and CDR2 YSYEKL. The length of the CDR3 is 15 residues. The CDR3 here is CASSQGSSGDSKRFF. The CDR3 DNA reads as TGCGCCAGCAGCCAAGGGTCTAGCGGGGACTCCAAGAGGTTCTTC.

The V gene is TRBV27, the J gene TRBJ2-7, with D perhaps matching TRBD1 (6 bases). The CDR3 has 16 amino acids. CDR1 is MNHEY, CDR2 SMNVEV, per germline (reference sequence). V lost 3 bases and J 0 bases, leaving 15 bases between the germline ends. The chain's CDR3 is CASSLAPGEGSYEQYF. The CDR3, as DNA: TGTGCCAGCAGTTTGGCCCCAGGGGAAGGCTCCTACGAGCAGTACTTC.

The V gene is TRBV5-1, the J gene TRBJ1-6; D not resolved. Trimming stripped 2 bases from V and 8 bases from J, with 11 bases between. Germline CDR1 and CDR2: SGHRS and YFSETQ. The CDR3 runs to 14 residues. The CDR3 loop is CASSFATRDSPLHF. The CDR3 DNA follows: TGCGCCAGCAGCTTTGCAACGCGGGATTCACCCCTCCACTTT.

The chain combines TRBV2 with TRBJ2-7; 9 positions agree with TRBD1. The CDR3 extends over 16 amino acids. The V gene's germline CDR1 is SNHLY and CDR2 FYNNEI. J lost 6 bases, V lost 1 base, and 10 bases had no gene match. The CDR3 DNA sequence: TGTGCCAGCAGTGAAGATTTTCGGGACAGGGCTTTCGAGCAGTACTTC. It is translated as CASSEDFRDRAFEQYF.

The chain has TRBV20-1 and TRBJ2-1; 7 bases are shared with TRBD2. Looked up from germline, CDR1 is DFQATT and CDR2 is SNEGSKA (reference sequence). Trimming removed 3 bases from V and 7 bases from J; junction bases left unmatched: 9. There are 14 residues in the CDR3. CDR3 nucleotide sequence: TGCAGTGCTAGTTGGACGGGAGGTAGAAATGAGCAGTTCTTC. As protein: CSASWTGGRNEQFF.

J is TRBJ2-3 and V is TRBV18, with 10 bases matching TRBD2. The V gene end was trimmed by 0 bases and the J gene end by 5 bases; junction bases not matched to a gene: 8. This CDR3 has 17 amino acids. The V gene's germline CDR1 is KGHSH and CDR2 LQKENI. CDR3 sequence (DNA): TGTGCCAGCTCACCACCGTGGAGCGGGGGGGCGGAAGATACGCAGTATTTT. Protein: CASSPPWSGGAEDTQYF.

This clone has ten or more counts. This chain uses TRBV4-1 with TRBJ2-7; no reliable D call. With 0 bases removed from V and 6 bases from J, the gap between germline ends came to 9 bases. The CDR3 is 13 amino acids. The germline gives CDR1 MGHRA, CDR2 YSYEKL. CDR3 nucleotide sequence: TGCGCCAGCAGCCAAGATCCTTTCCTCGAGCAGTACTTC. Translating gives CASSQDPFLEQYF.

This clone was picked up one time. This sequence joins TRBV5-8 and TRBJ2-3, with TRBD2 matching over 7 bases. The CDR3 runs to 16 residues. CDR1 and CDR2 from the germline V gene are SGHTS and YDEGEE. J was trimmed by 0 bases and V by 4 bases; bases with no gene match: 8. The CDR3 DNA follows: TGTGCCAGCAGCCGCGGACTAGATCCTAGCACAGATACGCAGTATTTT. Protein: CASSRGLDPSTDTQYF.

This rearrangement joins TRBV7-2 to TRBJ2-5; D is ambiguous. Germline V gene data show CDR1 as SGHTA and CDR2 as FQGNSA. The CDR3 is made up of 16 amino acids. Trimming stripped 2 bases from V and 1 base from J, with 14 bases between. The CDR3 sequence: CASSLNTGSSQETQYF. CDR3 in DNA: TGTGCCAGCAGCTTAAATACCGGTAGTTCCCAAGAGACCCAGTACTTC. Using reference TRBV7-2 and TRBJ2-5 for the parts outside the CDR3, the full variable domain is GAGVSQSPSNKVTEKGKDVELRCDPISGHTALYWYRQSLGQGLEFLIYFQGNSAPDKSGLPSDRFSAERTGGSVSTLTIQRTQQEDSAVYLCASSLNTGSSQETQYFGPGTRLLVL.

The gene calls are TRBV10-2 and TRBJ2-7; 11 nucleotides line up with TRBD1. The trim removed 5 bases at V and 4 bases at J, leaving 7 bases unmatched. CDR1 is WSHSY, CDR2 SAAADI, per germline. This CDR3 contains 15 residues. This CDR3 reads CASSTPGQGEYEQYF. Here the CDR3 DNA reads TGCGCCAGCAGTACCCCGGGACAGGGGGAGTACGAGCAGTACTTC.

V gene TRBV18 combines with J gene TRBJ1-3; no clear D. V lost 6 bases and J 0 bases, leaving 12 bases between the germline ends. The CDR3 is 15 residues long. Germline V gives CDR1 KGHSH, CDR2 LQKENI. The CDR3 sequence: CASSFALSSGNTIYF. DNA of the CDR3: TGTGCCAGCTCGTTTGCCCTGAGCTCTGGAAACACCATATATTTT.

The V and J genes are TRBV6-5 and TRBJ1-6; 7 bases match TRBD1. Germline CDR1 reads MNHEY; CDR2 reads SVGAGI. The CDR3 extends over 16 amino acids. V shed 4 bases and J 8 bases; nucleotides not matched to a gene: 11. CDR3 sequence reads: CASSFHRQGAYSPLHF. The CDR3 DNA is TGTGCCAGCAGTTTCCACCGACAGGGCGCTTATTCACCCCTCCACTTT.

V and J are TRBV3-1 (or the pseudogene TRBV3-2) and TRBJ2-1; tentatively, D is TRBD1 (5 bases). The V end lost 1 base, the J end lost 5 bases, and 12 bases lay between the germline ends. The germline V gene has CDR1 LGHDT and CDR2 YNNKEL (reference sequence). This CDR3 spans 15 amino acids. The CDR3 is CASSQGSGRDNEQFF. The CDR3, as DNA: TGTGCCAGCAGCCAAGGCTCGGGCAGGGACAATGAGCAGTTCTTC.

This clone was counted a single time. The J gene is TRBJ2-7, the V gene TRBV19; D uncertain. Per the germline V gene, CDR1 is LNHDA and CDR2 is SQIVND (reference sequence). The V and J ends lost 3 bases and 2 bases respectively, with 11 bases between them. The CDR3 length is 14 residues. CDR3 sequence reads: CASSMREYPYEQYF. DNA for the CDR3: TGTGCCAGTAGTATGCGAGAATACCCCTACGAGCAGTACTTC.